Following are 17 T cell receptor beta chains from one sample sequenced in a study of shared clonotypes between healthy human individuals. The repertoire was sequenced with immunoSEQ multiplex PCR; TCRdb's copy has only in-frame clones and lacks some. The sample carries around 2.5 million clones, 93% recorded once. Sequenced input: naive CD4+ T cells from PBMCs. Subset meaning: CD45RA+ positively selected. The receptors were sampled from a man aged 18 to 29 in good health. Some clones in this sample may be carry-over from other donors' samples.

The chain links TRBV6-1 to TRBJ1-2; 7 bases are a match to TRBD1. CDR1 is MNHNS, CDR2 SASEGT, per germline. Trimming at V came to 0 bases and at J to 4 bases, leaving 8 bases not matched to a gene. The CDR3 covers 16 residues. CDR3 sequence reads: CASSEALRGQGYGYTF. The CDR3 DNA sequence: TGTGCCAGCAGTGAAGCGTTAAGGGGGCAGGGCTATGGCTACACCTTC.

V and J are TRBV9 and TRBJ2-5; possible D gene TRBD1, 5 bases. The V gene's germline CDR1 is SGDLS and CDR2 YYNGEE. The CDR3 loop spans 13 amino acids. V lost 0 bases, J lost 9 bases, and 12 bases lay in between. CDR3 sequence reads: CASSVAGATPQYF. CDR3 nucleotide sequence: TGTGCCAGCAGCGTAGCTGGGGCAACACCCCAGTACTTC.

This chain joins TRBV7-3 and TRBJ2-1; 11 bases are a match to TRBD1. Per the germline V gene, CDR1 is SGHTA and CDR2 is FQGTGA. The CDR3 totals 17 residues. V was clipped by 5 bases and J by 6 bases; unmatched bases: 12. The CDR3, as DNA: TGTGCCAGCAGCCGAGGACAGGGGGCGCTTTTTATCAATGAGCAGTTCTTC. This translates into CASSRGQGALFINEQFF.

In DNA form, the CDR3 reads TGTGCCAGCAGGAGGGACAGCCAGAACACTGAAGCTTTCTTT. This translates into CASRRDSQNTEAFF. The chain combines TRBV6-5 with TRBJ1-1; TRBD1 matches 7 bases. Germline CDR1 and CDR2: MNHEY and SVGAGI. CDR3 length: 14 amino acids. Germline trimming cut 6 bases from V and 1 base from J; bases unmatched to any gene: 5.

The gene calls are TRBV4-2 and TRBJ2-3; a possible D gene is TRBD2 (5 bases). This CDR3 is 16 amino acids long. The ends were cut back, 5 bases at V and 0 bases at J, with 15 bases in the middle. The germline V gene has CDR1 LGHNA and CDR2 YNFKEQ. In nucleotides, the CDR3 is TGTGCCAGCAGCGACCGTCTGAGGGCTAGCACAGATACGCAGTATTTT. Protein: CASSDRLRASTDTQYF.

Turning to this clone: This same CDR3 is encoded by further DNA sequences in the sample. The CDR3 nucleotides are TGTGCCAGCAGGTTAGCTGGGGCCAACGTCCTGACTTTC. Protein: CASRLAGANVLTF. This chain joins TRBV27 and TRBJ2-6; D not certain. The CDR3 is 13 amino acids. The V gene lost 6 bases and the J gene lost 2 bases, with 5 bases spanning the gap. Germline CDR1 MNHEY, CDR2 SMNVEV (reference sequence).

This chain joins TRBV6-1 and TRBJ1-2; 7 bases align to TRBD1. The germline gives CDR1 MNHNS, CDR2 SASEGT. The CDR3 runs to 14 residues. The ends lost 7 bases at V and 4 bases at J; junction bases unmatched: 9. CDR3 sequence (DNA): TGTGCCAGCAATCAATACAGGGGCGGCTATGGCTACACCTTC. This codes for CASNQYRGGYGYTF.

This chain uses TRBV10-3 with TRBJ2-3, with a weak D call TRBD2 (5 bases). The CDR3 contains 16 residues. From germline, CDR1 is ENHRY and CDR2 SYGVKD. The germline V and J ends were trimmed by 4 bases and 2 bases, with 16 bases remaining between them. The CDR3 coding sequence is TGTGCCATCAGTGGAGGGCCCCGTCTCGACACAGATACGCAGTATTTT. This gives the protein CAISGGPRLDTDTQYF.

The CDR3 bases are TGCGCCAGCAGCCTCCCCACTTCTGGAGCCCACTACGAGCAGTACTTC. Translation: CASSLPTSGAHYEQYF. The chain has TRBV4-1 and TRBJ2-7; no clear D. Germline lookup yields CDR1 MGHRA and CDR2 YSYEKL. The CDR3 is 16 residues long. Trimming shortened V by 4 bases and J by 3 bases, and 19 bases separated the two germline ends.

A single count supports this clone. The chain employs TRBV5-8 and TRBJ2-3; weak D call: TRBD1 (6 bases). V was cut by 2 bases and J by 6 bases, with 13 bases left in between. The CDR3 totals 14 residues. Germline V gene lookup returns CDR1 SGHTS and CDR2 YDEGEE. CDR3 loop: CASSLKQGFDTQYF. The CDR3 coding sequence is TGTGCCAGCAGCTTAAAACAGGGTTTTGATACGCAGTATTTT.

As to this clone: At the DNA level, this CDR3 is encoded by other sequences in the same sample as well. The chain joins TRBV5-5 to TRBJ1-4; 9 bases are a match to TRBD1. Unmatched junction bases numbered 2, after V lost 2 bases and J lost 3 bases. The CDR3 contains 15 residues. Germline CDR1 is SGHKS and CDR2 is YYEKEE (reference sequence). The CDR3 nucleotides are TGTGCCAGCAGCTTACGACAGGGGGCTAATGAAAAACTGTTTTTT. As protein: CASSLRQGANEKLFF.

The chain is built from TRBV5-1 and TRBJ2-7, with TRBD2 matching 13 bases. In germline, CDR1 is SGHRS, CDR2 YFSETQ. This CDR3 contains 16 residues. V dropped 2 bases and J dropped 1; count of bases not matched to a gene: 3. The CDR3 sequence: CASSLGLAGVSYEQYF. The CDR3 region has the DNA TGCGCCAGCAGCTTAGGACTAGCGGGAGTTTCCTACGAGCAGTACTTC.

The rearrangement joins TRBV5-6 to TRBJ2-5; 10 positions agree with TRBD2. The CDR3 extends over 15 amino acids. CDR1 and CDR2 from the germline V gene are SGHDT and YYEEEE. The ends lost 3 bases at V and 5 bases at J; junction bases unmatched: 7. The CDR3 here is CASSWTSGSWETQYF. The CDR3 region has the DNA TGTGCCAGCAGCTGGACTAGCGGAAGTTGGGAGACCCAGTACTTC.

The chain employs TRBV30 and TRBJ2-2; 7 bases are a match to TRBD2. CDR3 length: 13 residues. Germline CDR1 GTSNPN, CDR2 SVGIG (reference sequence). The V segment lost 3 bases and the J segment 6 bases; nucleotides outside the gene matches: 4. CDR3 sequence: CAWRTSLAGELFF. The CDR3 DNA reads TGTGCCTGGAGGACTAGCCTGGCCGGGGAGCTGTTTTTT.

The chain uses TRBV5-1 and TRBJ1-2; the D gene is possibly TRBD1 (5 bases). Germline V lookup: CDR1 SGHRS, CDR2 YFSETQ. The CDR3 runs to 17 residues. V shed 0 bases and J shed 2 bases, with 17 bases lying between them. CDR3 region: CASSLVPGVDINYGYTF. In DNA, the CDR3 is TGCGCCAGCAGCTTGGTGCCAGGAGTGGACATCAACTATGGCTACACCTTC.

This clone was detected once. This chain links TRBV7-2 with TRBJ2-3; D perhaps matches TRBD2 (6 bases). The CDR3 loop spans 12 amino acids. V lost 6 bases, J lost 14 bases, and 18 bases lay in between. Looked up from germline, CDR1 is SGHTA and CDR2 is FQGNSA. This CDR3 reads CASRSSSPEGYF. In DNA form, the CDR3 reads TGTGCCAGCAGATCTTCCTCCCCGGAGGGGTATTTT.

Worth noting for this clone: A junction end diverges from the germline sequence, so it may reflect a read error. The chain uses TRBV6-1 and TRBJ2-1; tentative D call: TRBD2 (6 bases). This CDR3 has 13 amino acids. CDR1 MNHNS and CDR2 SASEGT come from the germline V gene. The chain's CDR3 is CASRVGGYSEQFF. The DNA for the CDR3 is TGTGCCAGCAGGGTGGGAGGATACAGTGAGCAGTTCTTC.